The present entry profiles one TCR beta chain with its context. This clone was seen more than once but under ten times. The target of this receptor is not known. Base-call qualities are not available, and no considerably larger clone is one nucleotide away. The entry originates in a study of blood T cell repertoires in COVID-19 (dated by TCRdb to 2018 to 2020). For context, the study as a whole: Collaborator samples came from the United States, Italy and Spain and covered acute and convalescent phases of COVID-19. Sample metadata almost always included a de-identified subject ID, COVID-19 status, age in years and sex. The repertoires were released in a freely available public database meant as a resource for research on the immune response to SARS-CoV-2. Subjects who had been exposed to COVID-19, were actively infected with it, or had recovered from it provided the deeply sampled blood TCRbeta repertoires that made up the dataset. Where HLA class I and class II types were available, the types were taken from metadata supplied by the sample provider, not from assay-based typing. The material from the prospective study consisted of cDNA or gDNA derived from T cells, B-cell-depleted T cells, or PBMCs. Samples were obtained from the ongoing ImmuneRACE study (first 160 participants) and from over 1,000 subjects provided by 6 global collaborators.

TCRbeta CDR3 regions were amplified from genomic DNA using the immunoSEQ Assay, a bias-controlled multiplex PCR. The source study handled its data this way. Within the assay, amplification of reference gene primers was used to estimate how many nucleated cells each sample contained. To quantify the absolute abundance of each unique TCRbeta CDR3 rearrangement, sequence reads were collapsed and filtered. Productive Simpson clonality was computed per sample as the square root of Simpson's diversity index over productive rearrangements. What TCRdb holds here is the immuneACCESS table cut down to in-frame rearrangements. Part of the clones is not present; checked against another copy, under half of the missing clones reflect an unresolved V gene, and the others are unexplained. V, J and clone size derive from that table, while D and trimming were established from the DNA sequence. The sample profile shows about 66,000 clones; approximately 89% of them were found once. The top ten clones comprise over 1.2% of the sample.

Here is what the overall study found, with its caveats: The amount of clinical and demographic metadata varied by source and participant and was provided uncurated.

Reading the germline V gene gives CDR1 ENHRY and CDR2 SYGVKD. V is pared back by 5 bases and J by 3 bases, with 14 bases lying between the germline termini. Reading from cysteine to phenylalanine, the CDR3 counts 15 amino acids. The entry retains the CDR3 DNA only, 45 bases that are in frame from base 1. Whole blood was collected in K2EDTA tubes by collaborating institutions according to the institutions' own protocols. For TCRbeta analysis, collaborators shipped samples in one of three forms: frozen whole blood, isolated PBMCs, or DNA extracted from either of those sample types. The sequence was obtained from a man aged 60-69 years with acute or convalescent COVID-19. The rearrangement joined TRBV10-3 to TRBJ1-3; the D gene lacks a confident call. Sequencing was done on a sample of peripheral blood. Here the CDR3 is given as CAISKGTADGNTIYF. The DNA is as follows: TGTGCCATCAGTAAAGGTACGGCGGATGGAAACACCATATATTTT.